This T cell receptor (beta chain) appears in the sequencing data of a study of T cell responses to AZD1222 COVID-19 vaccine. Regarding the study as a whole: Clonal diversity was possibly underestimated, and white British individuals and females predominated among donors. Only a handful of AZD1222 recipients were seropositive at baseline. No day 14 peak samples; only post-peak repertoires were characterized. Dominant at 160-218 and 743-854, vaccine-associated CD4 TCRs also spanned spike.

Points on this clone: Its antigen is currently unknown.

This CDR3 comprises 13 residues. Trimming took 6 bases from V and 4 from J, leaving 9 bases between them. In germline, CDR1 is SGHTA, CDR2 FQGTGA. TCRdb's table, derived via immunoSEQ multiplex PCR, lists solely in-frame clones and lacks some. The data show tens of thousands of clones, with about 87% seen just once and about a tenth held by the top ten. The source of this sequence is an adult who received the MenACWY meningococcal vaccine as a control. The chain employs TRBV7-3 and TRBJ2-2; D not certain. Here the sequenced sample was peripheral blood, taken 28 days after the second dose of the MenACWY control vaccine. The DNA for the CDR3 is TGTGCCAGCAGGGTTTTTGGCACCGGGGAGCTGTTTTTT. It translates to CASRVFGTGELFF.